The rows below give T cell receptor beta chains drawn from one sample of a study of T-cell reconstitution after alpha-beta-depleted transplantation in children. TCRdb itself ran the PCR reads through MiXCR, one entry per CDR3 protein. The sample holds some 500,000 distinct CDR3 sequences, 32% seen once. Sequencing used PBMCs from the stem cell graft donor, obtained from the stem cell graft. The receptors here all came from a human donor who donated a stem cell graft to a child with aplastic anemia. CDR3s include the opening cysteine and the closing phenylalanine or tryptophan. A D gene is named only where the DNA matches it firmly. Clone sizes are given selectively: once, few, many, or a class where the clone is expanded.

>15|.|TRBJ1-4|.|TRBV7-2
CASSLVGQPTGKLFF
TGTGCCAGCAGCTTAGTGGGGCAGCCGACGGGAAAACTGTTTTTT
>12|.|TRBJ2-2|.|TRBV29-1
CSVRAPTGELFF
TGCAGCGTTCGAGCCCCCACCGGGGAGCTGTTTTTT
>13|.|TRBJ1-6|.|TRBV28
CASSSGGASPLHF
TGTGCCAGCAGCTCGGGCGGGGCCTCACCCCTCCACTTT
>18|.|TRBJ2-5|.|TRBV14
CASSQAFILDLAGETQYF
TGTGCCAGCAGCCAAGCCTTTATCCTTGATTTGGCCGGGGAGACCCAGTACTTC
>15|.|TRBJ1-6|TRBD1|TRBV4-3
CASRDSGQGSTPLHF
TGCGCCAGCCGCGACAGCGGACAGGGAAGCACACCCCTCCACTTT
>17|.|TRBJ2-4|TRBD2|TRBV4-2
CASSQDWEGKAKNSQYF
TGTGCCAGCAGCCAAGATTGGGAGGGTAAAGCCAAAAACAGTCAGTACTTC
>14|.|TRBJ2-3|TRBD2|TRBV10-3
CAIFSGRAPDTQYF
TGTGCCATCTTTAGCGGGAGGGCCCCAGATACGCAGTATTTT
>17|.|TRBJ2-6|.|TRBV14
CASSKGHGSSGANVLTF
TGTGCCAGCAGCAAGGGACACGGAAGCTCTGGGGCCAACGTCCTGACTTTC
>14|.|TRBJ1-1|TRBD1|TRBV3-1
CASSHRDRPLQAFF
TGTGCCAGCAGCCACCGGGACAGGCCACTCCAAGCTTTCTTT
>14|.|TRBJ2-5|TRBD2|TRBV12-3/TRBV12-4
CASRRTSVRETQYF
TGTGCCAGCAGACGGACTAGCGTGAGAGAGACCCAGTACTTC
>13|.|TRBJ2-1|.|TRBV12-3/TRBV12-4
CASRGDTYNEQFF
TGTGCCAGCAGGGGGGACACCTACAATGAGCAGTTCTTC
>15|few|TRBJ1-5|TRBD1|TRBV24-1
CATSDKQGASQPQHF
TGTGCCACCAGTGATAAACAGGGGGCATCTCAGCCCCAGCATTTT
>13|few|TRBJ1-1|.|TRBV29-1
CSVLGRMNTEAFF
TGCAGCGTCCTAGGAAGAATGAACACTGAAGCTTTCTTT
>15|few|TRBJ1-2|.|TRBV30
CAWSVSLHPTDGYTF
TGTGCCTGGAGTGTAAGTCTCCACCCGACGGATGGCTACACCTTC
>14|few|TRBJ1-1|.|TRBV29-1
CSVEAGPPETEAFF
TGCAGCGTTGAGGCTGGCCCGCCAGAAACTGAAGCTTTCTTT
>16|few|TRBJ1-1|.|TRBV20-1
CSARDRAAVAPTEAFF
TGCAGTGCTAGAGATAGGGCGGCCGTTGCCCCCACTGAAGCTTTCTTT
>20|.|TRBJ2-5|TRBD1|TRBV29-1
CSAIGGRDRVQPAAQETQYF
TGCAGCGCTATCGGGGGGAGGGACAGGGTGCAGCCCGCTGCCCAAGAGACCCAGTACTTC
>15|.|TRBJ2-5|.|TRBV13
CASSLARTRQETQYF
TGTGCCAGCAGCTTAGCCAGGACTCGCCAAGAGACCCAGTACTTC
>14|few|TRBJ2-7|TRBD2|TRBV29-1
CSVEGLAGPGEQYF
TGCAGCGTTGAAGGACTAGCGGGGCCTGGCGAGCAGTACTTC
>12|.|TRBJ1-1|.|TRBV7-8
CASRSGTREAFF
TGTGCCAGCAGATCCGGGACGCGTGAAGCTTTCTTT
>13|.|TRBJ1-1|.|TRBV12-3/TRBV12-4
CASSAGGVREAFF
TGTGCCAGCAGCGCCGGTGGTGTACGTGAAGCTTTCTTT
>13|.|TRBJ1-5|.|TRBV5-5
CASSSADNQPQHF
TGTGCCAGCAGCTCTGCAGACAATCAGCCCCAGCATTTT
>17|.|TRBJ1-3|TRBD1|TRBV7-2
CASSPGQGAPRGNTIYF
TGTGCCAGCAGCCCCGGACAGGGGGCCCCAAGAGGAAACACCATATATTTT
>15|few|TRBJ2-1|TRBD2|TRBV5-6
CASSFSSGEYNEQFF
TGTGCCAGCAGCTTCTCTAGCGGAGAGTACAATGAGCAGTTCTTC
>13|.|TRBJ1-2|.|TRBV6-2/TRBV6-3
CASSSSGYYGYTF
TGTGCCAGCAGTTCTAGCGGCTACTATGGCTACACCTTC
>17|.|TRBJ2-5|TRBD2|TRBV27
CASSPLAGGPPGETQYF
TGTGCCAGCAGTCCACTAGCGGGAGGGCCCCCAGGAGAGACCCAGTACTTC
>16|.|TRBJ2-3|TRBD2|TRBV15
CATSRRLAGDTDTQYF
TGTGCCACCAGCAGACGACTAGCGGGAGACACAGATACGCAGTATTTT
>15|.|TRBJ1-5|.|TRBV25-1
CASSGGPGLLQPQHF
TGTGCCAGCAGTGGGGGCCCAGGGCTCCTTCAGCCCCAGCATTTT
>11|many|TRBJ2-1|.|TRBV29-1
CSVERYNEQFF
TGCAGCGTTGAAAGGTACAATGAGCAGTTCTTC
>15|.|TRBJ2-1|TRBD2|TRBV30
CAWSGGGSSYNEQFF
TGTGCCTGGAGTGGTGGCGGGAGTTCCTACAATGAGCAGTTCTTC
>16|few|TRBJ2-1|.|TRBV5-5
CASSLGTGAAYNEQFF
TGTGCCAGCAGCTTGGGAACGGGAGCAGCCTACAATGAGCAGTTCTTC
>16|.|TRBJ2-1|.|TRBV9
CASSVWGVDSYNEQFF
TGTGCCAGCAGCGTATGGGGTGTAGACTCCTACAATGAGCAGTTCTTC
>18|.|TRBJ2-3|.|TRBV6-5
CASSYSAVLPSSTDTQYF
TGTGCCAGCAGTTACTCAGCAGTGTTGCCATCTAGCACAGATACGCAGTATTTT
>13|.|TRBJ2-7|.|TRBV12-3/TRBV12-4
CASRLTGSYEQYF
TGTGCCAGCAGGCTGACAGGATCCTACGAGCAGTACTTC
>15|few|TRBJ2-3|TRBD2|TRBV29-1
CSGRTAGGRIDTQYF
TGCAGCGGTCGAACTGCGGGGGGGCGGATAGATACGCAGTATTTT
>11|.|TRBJ1-1|.|TRBV12-3/TRBV12-4
CASRYGTEAFF
TGTGCCAGCCGCTACGGCACTGAAGCTTTCTTT
>16|.|TRBJ1-5|.|TRBV6-5
CASSSVGPYSNQPQHF
TGTGCCAGCAGTTCCGTGGGCCCTTATAGCAATCAGCCCCAGCATTTT
>15|.|TRBJ2-1|TRBD2|TRBV29-1
CSVPRTSGSMNEQFF
TGCAGCGTTCCCAGGACTAGCGGGAGTATGAATGAGCAGTTCTTC
>14|few|TRBJ2-7|.|TRBV6-2/TRBV6-3
CASSYSRADYEQYF
TGTGCCAGCAGTTACTCGAGGGCGGACTACGAGCAGTACTTC
>13|.|TRBJ2-5|.|TRBV2
CASISNSQETQYF
TGTGCCAGCATCAGCAATTCCCAAGAGACCCAGTACTTC
>20|once|TRBJ2-7|TRBD1|TRBV20-1
CSARPLPGQGPLLLSYEQYF
TGCAGTGCTAGACCTCTTCCGGGACAGGGGCCACTTTTACTCTCCTACGAGCAGTACTTC
>15|few|TRBJ2-3|TRBD1|TRBV5-1
CASSARGRGQDTQYF
TGCGCCAGCAGCGCGCGGGGCAGGGGGCAAGATACGCAGTATTTT
>16|.|TRBJ1-3|TRBD1|TRBV5-1
CASSYGGTGNGNTIYF
TGCGCCAGCAGCTACGGAGGGACAGGGAACGGAAACACCATATATTTT
>15|few|TRBJ2-1|TRBD2|TRBV12-3/TRBV12-4
CASSLGAGGVNEQFF
TGTGCCAGCAGTTTGGGAGCGGGAGGGGTCAATGAGCAGTTCTTC
>15|.|TRBJ2-3|.|TRBV6-2/TRBV6-3
CASSLKGPGSDTQYF
TGTGCCAGCAGCCTCAAAGGTCCGGGCTCAGATACGCAGTATTTT
>12|few|TRBJ2-1|.|TRBV7-8
CASSLEGVGKLF
TGTGCCAGCAGCTTAGAAGGGGTTGGGAAGCTCTTC
>13|few|TRBJ2-5|.|TRBV7-9
CASSLIGGRTQYF
TGTGCCAGCAGCTTAATAGGCGGGCGGACCCAGTACTTC
>14|.|TRBJ1-1|.|TRBV9
CASSPRSTNTEAFF
TGTGCCAGCAGCCCTCGGAGCACGAACACTGAAGCTTTCTTT
>14|few|TRBJ2-1|TRBD2|TRBV29-1
CSAMGGDLYNEQFF
TGCAGCGCTATGGGAGGGGACCTTTACAATGAGCAGTTCTTC
>14|few|TRBJ2-2|.|TRBV25-1
CASRLGGKDGELFF
TGTGCCAGCAGACTGGGGGGAAAGGACGGGGAGCTGTTTTTT
>16|.|TRBJ1-1|.|TRBV20-1
CSARDFLSLGDTEAFF
TGCAGTGCTAGAGATTTTTTGTCGCTAGGCGACACTGAAGCTTTCTTT